This entry features one T cell receptor (beta chain) sequence. Libraries were prepared by immunoSEQ multiplex PCR; TCRdb keeps only in-frame clonotypes and omits some of them. The sample shows about 200,000 clones, roughly 86% of them seen only once. The data originate from a study of blood T cell repertoires in COVID-19. Looking at the study overall: The origin of the acute and convalescent COVID-19 samples was the United States, Italy and Spain.

Germline V gene data show CDR1 as SGHNT and CDR2 as YYREEE (reference sequence). Trimming removed 4 bases from V and 9 bases from J; junction bases left unmatched: 15. CDR3 length: 16 amino acids. The chain combines TRBV5-4 with TRBJ2-2, with 7 nucleotides matching TRBD2. The receptor was isolated from a man between 35 and 55 years old with acute COVID-19. Sequencing was performed on PBMCs or T cells enriched from blood (not recorded which). In DNA form, the CDR3 reads TGTGCCAGCAGCCCTACGGGGGGAGCAAACAACCGGGAGCTGTTTTTT. Translating it yields CASSPTGGANNRELFF. Complete variable domain (other parts from reference TRBV5-4 and TRBJ2-2): ETGVTQSPTHLIKTRGQQVTLRCSSQSGHNTVSWYQQALGQGPQFIFQYYREEENGRGNFPPRFSGLQFPNYSSELNVNALELDDSALYLCASSPTGGANNRELFFGEGSRLTVL.